Following are 13 T cell receptor beta chains from one sample sequenced in a study of siplizumab effects on memory and regulatory T cells. Using immunoSEQ multiplex PCR, the repertoire was profiled, and TCRdb retains in-frame clones only, with some absent. The sample includes some 100,000 clones, about 93% of them seen just once. Sequencing was carried out using non-Treg CD4+ T cells sorted from blood. The source of these receptors is a human donor in good health.

V is TRBV7-6 and J is TRBJ2-6, with 7 bases lining up with TRBD1. The germline V gene has CDR1 SGHVS and CDR2 FNYEAQ. This CDR3 is 17 amino acids long. The ends lost 5 bases at V and 0 bases at J; junction bases unmatched: 7. Written as DNA, the CDR3 is TGTGCCAGCAGCGCAACTTCAGGGGGCTCTGGGGCCAACGTCCTGACTTTC. As protein: CASSATSGGSGANVLTF.

The chain carries TRBV7-7 and TRBJ2-1, with a tentative D call TRBD2 (6 bases). Germline CDR1 is SSHAT and CDR2 is FNYEAQ (reference sequence). Trimming took off 11 bases at V and 15 bases at J, with 11 bases between the two ends. The CDR3 sequence is 8 residues long. The CDR3 spells CAAGLGFF. The CDR3 DNA sequence: TGTGCCGCGGGGTTGGGGTTCTTC.

J is TRBJ1-4 and V is TRBV7-9; tentative D call: TRBD1 (5 bases). Germline CDR1 and CDR2: SEHNR and FQNEAQ (reference sequence). Trimming took 10 bases from V and 5 from J, leaving 14 bases between them. CDR3 length equals 13 residues. CDR3: CAIQVGGNEKLFF. DNA of the CDR3: TGTGCCATCCAAGTGGGGGGGAATGAAAAACTGTTTTTT.

The V gene is TRBV19, the J gene TRBJ1-1; 7 nucleotides line up with TRBD1. The length of the CDR3 is 15 residues. Germline trimming cut 6 bases from V and 0 bases from J; bases unmatched to any gene: 7. The germline V gene has CDR1 LNHDA and CDR2 SQIVND (reference sequence). CDR3 in amino acids: CASSTGVVMNTEAFF. The DNA of the CDR3 is TGTGCCAGTAGCACAGGGGTGGTCATGAACACTGAAGCTTTCTTT.

This rearrangement joins TRBV4-1 to TRBJ2-3; D unresolved. The CDR3 contains 13 residues. Trimming left V 2 bases short and J 5 bases short, with 8 bases between. Germline-derived CDR1 and CDR2 are MGHRA and YSYEKL. This CDR3 is CASSQYWGDTQYF. The CDR3 DNA follows: TGCGCCAGCAGCCAATACTGGGGAGATACGCAGTATTTT.

This sequence joins TRBV30 and TRBJ1-3; D is unresolved. The V end lost 0 bases, the J end lost 4 bases, and 7 bases lay between the germline ends. CDR1 and CDR2 (germline): GTSNPN, SVGIG (reference sequence). CDR3 size: 13 residues. Here the CDR3 reads CAWSVRTGNTIYF. CDR3 coding DNA: TGTGCCTGGAGTGTACGGACGGGAAACACCATATATTTT.

The chain employs TRBV4-1 and TRBJ2-7; the D is unclear. The CDR3 contains 14 residues. The ends were cut back, 1 base at V and 0 bases at J, with 7 bases in the middle. CDR1 is MGHRA, CDR2 YSYEKL, per germline. CDR3 in DNA: TGCGCCAGCAGCCAAGGTCAACCCTCCTACGAGCAGTACTTC. Protein sequence: CASSQGQPSYEQYF.

The chain combines TRBV5-1 with TRBJ2-7; TRBD1 agrees at 9 bases. The CDR3 has 15 residues. V lost 3 bases and J lost 4; bases outside the gene matches: 8. Germline loops: CDR1 SGHRS, CDR2 YFSETQ. The CDR3 bases are TGCGCCAGCAGCTCCCGACAGGGGGTAGGATACGAGCAGTACTTC. This encodes CASSSRQGVGYEQYF. The whole variable domain, remainder taken from reference TRBV5-1 and TRBJ2-7, is KAGVTQTPRYLIKTRGQQVTLSCSPISGHRSVSWYQQTPGQGLQFLFEYFSETQRNKGNFPGRFSGRQFSNSRSEMNVSTLELGDSALYLCASSSRQGVGYEQYFGPGTRLTVT.

V usage is TRBV6-6 and J usage is TRBJ2-2; D unresolved. V was pared by 5 bases and J by 6 bases, with 10 bases between. The CDR3 covers 13 residues. Looked up from germline, CDR1 is MNHNY and CDR2 is SVGAGI (reference sequence). CDR3 residues: CASSELIPGELFF. CDR3 sequence (DNA): TGTGCCAGCAGTGAGCTAATACCCGGGGAGCTGTTTTTT.

The rearrangement uses TRBV7-3 and TRBJ2-7; 7 bases line up with TRBD1. Unmatched junction bases numbered 13, after V lost 5 bases and J lost 6 bases. The CDR3 consists of 15 residues. In germline, CDR1 is SGHTA, CDR2 FQGTGA. This chain's CDR3 is CASSTFPGQVSEQYF. The CDR3 nucleotides are TGTGCCAGCAGCACGTTCCCCGGACAGGTCTCCGAGCAGTACTTC.

The chain employs TRBV5-8 and TRBJ2-3; tentative D call: TRBD1 (6 bases). The germline V and J ends were trimmed by 1 base and 4 bases, with 13 bases remaining between them. Per germline, CDR1 SGHTS and CDR2 YDEGEE. This CDR3 has 15 residues. The CDR3 DNA is TGTGCCAGCAGCTTGTGGCAGGGGCCCGCAGATACGCAGTATTTT. Amino acid sequence: CASSLWQGPADTQYF. The variable domain in full, completed from reference TRBV5-8 and TRBJ2-3, reads EAGVTQSPTHLIKTRGQQATLRCSPISGHTSVYWYQQALGLGLQFLLWYDEGEERNRGNFPPRFSGRQFPNYSSELNVNALELEDSALYLCASSLWQGPADTQYFGPGTRLTVL.

V and J are TRBV7-9 and TRBJ2-2; the D is unclear. Trimming pared 5 bases from V and 2 bases from J, leaving 15 bases between. This CDR3 has 16 residues. CDR1 is SEHNR, CDR2 FQNEAQ, per germline (reference sequence). The CDR3: CASSTLVGPNTGELFF. CDR3 nucleotide sequence: TGTGCCAGCAGCACCCTCGTAGGACCTAACACCGGGGAGCTGTTTTTT.

This clone occurred a few times. V usage is TRBV27 and J usage is TRBJ2-1; 7 positions agree with TRBD1. The CDR3 is 15 amino acids. V shed 5 bases, J shed 8 bases, and the junction held 12 bases outside the gene matches. CDR1 and CDR2 (germline): MNHEY, SMNVEV (reference sequence). The CDR3 nucleotides read TGTGCCAGCAGTACGCAGATGACAGGGTTTGATGAGCAGTTCTTC. This sequence encodes CASSTQMTGFDEQFF.